This TCR beta chain was sequenced during a study of graft-versus-host responses after intestinal transplantation. Study-wide context: Each patient got anti-thymocyte globulin induction, then tacrolimus and steroids for two to four years.

The length of the CDR3 is 13 residues. The germline CDR1 and CDR2 sequences are SEHNR and FQNEAQ (reference sequence). Unmatched junction bases numbered 0, after V lost 3 bases and J lost 6 bases. Sequencing used immunoSEQ multiplex PCR; TCRdb keeps in-frame clones, though not all of them. In the table there are fewer than 70,000 clones, more than 90% of which are singletons. This material consisted of bone marrow, taken 734 days after intestinal transplantation. The receptor comes from a human patient who received an intestinal transplant, so some T cells may come from the graft donor. V usage is TRBV7-9 and J usage is TRBJ2-1, with 9 bases identical to TRBD2. CDR3: CASSLREGNEQFF. Here the CDR3 DNA reads TGTGCCAGCAGCTTGCGGGAGGGCAATGAGCAGTTCTTC.